This T cell receptor (beta chain) was sequenced during a study of cytomegalovirus exposure and HLA in healthy donors. Study-level findings and limits: Clonal expansion, a later analysis showed, was greater in HLA-associated TCR beta chains than in equally common others.

With 60 Vbeta and 13 Jbeta primers, the PCR was carried out. TCRdb's table, derived via immunoSEQ multiplex PCR, lists solely in-frame clones and lacks some. The table records about 140,000 clones, 80% of them present only once. V was clipped by 6 bases and J by 6 bases; unmatched bases: 5. CDR3 length: 14 residues. Germline-derived CDR1 and CDR2 are SEHNR and FQNEAQ (reference sequence). Comments on this clone: The antigen remains unidentified.

The sequencing sample was made of PBMCs. The receptor was derived from a man aged 25 to 40 in good health. The V gene is TRBV7-9, the J gene TRBJ2-2; 9 nucleotides match TRBD1. CDR3 in amino acids: CASSLQGAAGELFF. As DNA, the CDR3 is TGTGCCAGCAGTCTACAGGGGGCTGCCGGGGAGCTGTTTTTT.